The following is a T cell receptor beta chain sequence with its context. There are a few counts of this clonotype. Its antigen is currently not known. The sample holds no much larger clone one base away, and base qualities are not on file. This sample is drawn from a study (dated by TCRdb to about 2015). About the study as a whole: The study set out to test whether tumor-infiltrating Tregs in breast cancer get recruited from blood Tregs or are instead converted in situ from other CD4+ T cell subsets. Broad study findings and their caveats: Rather than covering whole repertoires, validation in the larger cohort was restricted to a single TCR beta V-J rearrangement. Tumor-infiltrating Treg TCR alpha and beta sequences overlapped most with tumor naive CD4+ T cells, then with blood naive CD4+ T cells. Tumor memory CD4+ T cell TCR gene usage clustered with blood and lymph node memory CD4+ cells and lymph node naive CD4+ cells.

The CDR3 runs 13 residues from the cysteine to the phenylalanine. The only DNA kept is the CDR3, 39 bases in frame from the first base. Unmatched junction bases come to 2, with V trimmed by 0 bases and J by 6 bases. Taken from the germline V gene, the CDR1 and CDR2 loops are SGHNT and YENEEA. Amplification of full-length TCR variable regions was done by 5' RACE PCR using constant-region reverse primers, and this step was followed by semi-nested PCR with Nested Universal Primer A. Using the ReliaPrep RNA Cell Miniprep System, total RNA was extracted, and the SMARTer RACE 5'/3' Kit was then used to reverse transcribe the RNA into 5'RACE-ready cDNA. Multiplex adaptors were used to barcode the full-length TCR alpha and beta libraries, which were then sequenced on an Illumina MiSeq. Turning to the authors' computational methods: Sequencing data were pooled across the five patients for each of nine subset-tissue groups and compared by unsupervised clustering of TCR gene usage. The Morisita-Horn index was used to calculate repertoire similarity, with shared sequences weighted by how much each contributed to each repertoire. The public reads were reanalyzed by TCRdb: fastp trimming at Q25, MiXCR alignment, in-frame beta chains only. When rows share a CDR3 protein, they turn into one entry using the most common DNA and genes. In this record, the V and J calls reflect TCRdb's handling and not the investigators' own analysis. The sample table shows more than 10,000 distinct CDR3 sequences, and more than 20% are seen once. The ten largest clones capture approximately 3% of the sample.

To purify naive CD4+ T cells, the Miltenyi Naive CD4+ T Cell Isolation kit was used, and CD25 microbeads served to deplete Tregs. Tregs, naive and memory CD4+ T cells from tumor, blood and ipsilateral draining lymph nodes of five or six breast cancer patients underwent full-length TCR alpha and beta sequencing. Ficoll density gradient centrifugation was used to isolate mononuclear cells from either lymph nodes or 50 ml of peripheral blood. Sorted cell populations were confirmed by FACS to exceed 90% purity. This TCR was recovered from a female donor with breast cancer. The sequence links TRBV11-3 to TRBJ2-7; TRBD1 lines up with 7 middle nucleotides. Sequencing input: naive CD4+ T cells sorted from blood. The sample's cell subset or site label, in plain terms: naive CD4+ T cells, CD4+CD45RA+CD25-. The CDR3 protein: CASSLDRQGEQYF. The DNA reads as follows: TGTGCCAGCAGCTTAGACCGACAGGGCGAGCAGTACTTC.